The clone carrying this TCR beta chain has just a few counts. This entry belongs to a study of identical twins. TCRdb recomputed calls from the 5' RACE reads with MiXCR, one row per CDR3 protein. The table lists around 250,000 distinct CDR3 sequences, about 7.3% of them singletons. The CDR3 runs 13 residues. Looked up from germline, CDR1 is KGHSH and CDR2 is LQKENI. The germline V and J ends were trimmed by 6 bases and 7 bases, with 15 bases remaining between them. This same sample was also taken into another study, of yellow fever vaccine responses in identical twins.

The clonotype was recovered from a woman younger than 35 in good health. J is TRBJ1-1 and V is TRBV18, with D possibly being TRBD1 (5 bases). The sample consisted of memory (CD45RO+) T cells sorted from blood. DNA for the CDR3: TGTGCCAGCTCTCCCCAGGGCAACCTTGAAGCTTTCTTT. Translating gives CASSPQGNLEAFF.